This T cell receptor beta chain was sequenced in a study of identical twins. In this sample, this clonotype turned up many times. TCRdb re-analysed the 5' RACE reads in MiXCR, keeping a single row per CDR3 protein. The sample holds 690,000 or so distinct CDR3 sequences, less than 7% seen once. Trimming left V 5 bases short and J 1 base short, with 5 bases between. Looked up from germline, CDR1 is MNHEY and CDR2 is SVGAGI. This CDR3 is built from 12 residues. The receptor comes from a man aged 18 to 29 in good health. The rearrangement uses TRBV6-5 and TRBJ1-1; D uncertain. Sequencing was done on a sample of naive T cells sorted from blood. CDR3 protein: CASSRTNTEAFF. In DNA form, the CDR3 reads TGTGCCAGCAGTCGGACGAACACTGAAGCTTTCTTT.